Listed below are T cell receptor beta chains from one sample, sequenced in a study of Ad26.COV2.S vaccination and SARS-CoV-2 variants. This table comes from immunoSEQ multiplex PCR, and its TCRdb copy is limited to in-frame clones, with some not included. This sample has about 470,000 clones, with roughly 87% found just once. The source was peripheral blood, collected in a trial of Ad26.COV2.S vaccine versus placebo. These receptors all come from a person aged 18-65 years who received the Ad26.COV2.S COVID-19 vaccine or a placebo. CDR3s include the opening cysteine and the closing phenylalanine or tryptophan. The D gene is left open where the match is weak. Size is omitted from some rows. Given values are once, few, many or a class for expanded clones.

>TRBJ2-2|TRBD2|NA|TRBV7-2
TGTGCCAGCAGCCCACGACTAGCGGGAACCGGGGAGCTGTTTTTT
CASSPRLAGTGELFF
>TRBJ2-1|NA|NA|TRBV6-6
TGTGCCAGCAGTTACGGGGGCGGGTACAATGAGCAGTTCTTC
CASSYGGGYNEQFF
>TRBJ2-2|TRBD2|NA|TRBV7-2
TGTGCCAGCAGCTTAGCGGGTAGCGGGAGAGGGGGGTCGAACACCGGGGAGCTGTTTTTT
CASSLAGSGRGGSNTGELFF
>TRBJ2-3|TRBD2|NA|TRBV28
TGTGCCAGCAGTTTGCTAGCGGGAATTTCAGATACGCAGTATTTT
CASSLLAGISDTQYF
>TRBJ2-7|TRBD2|NA|TRBV12-3/TRBV12-4
TGTGCCAGTAATAGCGGGAGGGTGTACGAGCAGTACTTC
CASNSGRVYEQYF
>TRBJ2-3|NA|once|TRBV19
TGTGCCAGTAGTATGCAGGCAGATACGCAGTATTTT
CASSMQADTQYF
>TRBJ2-5|TRBD2|NA|TRBV9
TGTGCCAGCACCGCTAGCGGGACGTACCAAGAGACCCAGTACTTC
CASTASGTYQETQYF
>TRBJ2-2|TRBD1|NA|TRBV28
TGTGCCAGCAGTTCCCTTATGGTCGGGGACAGGGGGGCGAACACCGGGGAGCTGTTTTTT
CASSSLMVGDRGANTGELFF
>TRBJ2-1|TRBD2|NA|TRBV27
TGTGCCAGCAGTTTCCCTAGCGGGAGCTCATACAATGAGCAGTTCTTC
CASSFPSGSSYNEQFF
>TRBJ2-2|TRBD2|NA|TRBV9
TGTGCCAGCAGCGAGTCCCCCCTAGCGGGAGTATCCGGGGAGCTGTTTTTT
CASSESPLAGVSGELFF